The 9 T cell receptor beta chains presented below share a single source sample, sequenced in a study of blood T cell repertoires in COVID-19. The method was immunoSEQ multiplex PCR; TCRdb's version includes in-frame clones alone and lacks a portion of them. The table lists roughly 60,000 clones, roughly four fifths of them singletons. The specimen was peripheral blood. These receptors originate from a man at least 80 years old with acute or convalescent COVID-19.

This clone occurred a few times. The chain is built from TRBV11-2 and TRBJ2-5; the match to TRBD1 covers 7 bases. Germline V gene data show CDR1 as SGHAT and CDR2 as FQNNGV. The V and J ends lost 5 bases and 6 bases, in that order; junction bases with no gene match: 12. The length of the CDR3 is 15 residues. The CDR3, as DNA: TGTGCCAGCAGCCCCTTCGAGGGGGCGCCGAAGACCCAGTACTTC. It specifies CASSPFEGAPKTQYF.

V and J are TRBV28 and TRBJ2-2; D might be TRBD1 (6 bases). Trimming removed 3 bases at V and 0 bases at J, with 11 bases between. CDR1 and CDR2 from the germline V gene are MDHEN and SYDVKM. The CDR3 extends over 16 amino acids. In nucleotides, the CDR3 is TGTGCCAGCAGTTTTCAGGGGCTAGCGAACACCGGGGAGCTGTTTTTT. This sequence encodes CASSFQGLANTGELFF. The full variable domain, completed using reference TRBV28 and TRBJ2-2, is DVKVTQSSRYLVKRTGEKVFLECVQDMDHENMFWYRQDPGLGLRLIYFSYDVKMKEKGDIPEGYSVSREKKERFSLILESASTNQTSMYLCASSFQGLANTGELFFGEGSRLTVL.

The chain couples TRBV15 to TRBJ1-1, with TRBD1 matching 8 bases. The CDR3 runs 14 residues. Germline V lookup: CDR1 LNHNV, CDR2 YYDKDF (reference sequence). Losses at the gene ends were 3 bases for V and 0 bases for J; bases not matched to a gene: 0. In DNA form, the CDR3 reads TGTGCCACCAGCAGGGACAGGGTGAACACTGAAGCTTTCTTT. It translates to CATSRDRVNTEAFF.

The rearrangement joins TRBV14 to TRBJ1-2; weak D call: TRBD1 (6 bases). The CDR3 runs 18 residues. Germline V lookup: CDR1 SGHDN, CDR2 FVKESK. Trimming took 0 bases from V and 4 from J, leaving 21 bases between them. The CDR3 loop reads CASSQDTGWSQESYGYTF. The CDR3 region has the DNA TGTGCCAGCAGCCAAGATACAGGGTGGTCGCAAGAGAGCTATGGCTACACCTTC.

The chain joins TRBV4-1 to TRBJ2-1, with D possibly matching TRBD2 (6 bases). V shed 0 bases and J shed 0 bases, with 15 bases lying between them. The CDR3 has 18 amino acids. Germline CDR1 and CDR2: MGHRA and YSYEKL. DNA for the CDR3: TGCGCCAGCAGCCAAGATGACGTGGGGGGTCTCTCCTACAATGAGCAGTTCTTC. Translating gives CASSQDDVGGLSYNEQFF.

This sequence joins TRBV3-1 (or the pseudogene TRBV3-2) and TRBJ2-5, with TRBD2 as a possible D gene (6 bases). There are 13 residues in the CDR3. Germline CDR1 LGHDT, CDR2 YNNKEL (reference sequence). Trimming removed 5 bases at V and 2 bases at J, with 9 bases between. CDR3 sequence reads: CASSAAGQETQYF. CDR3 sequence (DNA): TGTGCCAGCAGCGCCGCGGGGCAAGAGACCCAGTACTTC.

DNA of the CDR3: TGTGCCAGCAGTTCCCCATATAATTCACCCCTCCACTTT. Its translation: CASSSPYNSPLHF. This chain connects TRBV7-9 to TRBJ1-6, with D hard to call. The CDR3 is 13 amino acids. V was pared by 6 bases and J by 4 bases, with 7 bases between. Germline-derived CDR1 and CDR2 are SEHNR and FQNEAQ (reference sequence).

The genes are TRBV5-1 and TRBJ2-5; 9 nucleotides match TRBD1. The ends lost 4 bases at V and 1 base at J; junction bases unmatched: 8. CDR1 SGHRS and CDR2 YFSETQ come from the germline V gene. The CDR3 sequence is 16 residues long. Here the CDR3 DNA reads TGCGCCAGCAGCGCCTCCCTGGGACAGGGCCAAGAGACCCAGTACTTC. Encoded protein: CASSASLGQGQETQYF.

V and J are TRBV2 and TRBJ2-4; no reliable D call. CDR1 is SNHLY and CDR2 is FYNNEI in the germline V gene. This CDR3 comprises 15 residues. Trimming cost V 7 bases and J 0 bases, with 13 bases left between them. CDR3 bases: TGTGCCAGCACGGTTACCTCCATAGCCAAAAACATTCAGTACTTC. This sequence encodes CASTVTSIAKNIQYF.